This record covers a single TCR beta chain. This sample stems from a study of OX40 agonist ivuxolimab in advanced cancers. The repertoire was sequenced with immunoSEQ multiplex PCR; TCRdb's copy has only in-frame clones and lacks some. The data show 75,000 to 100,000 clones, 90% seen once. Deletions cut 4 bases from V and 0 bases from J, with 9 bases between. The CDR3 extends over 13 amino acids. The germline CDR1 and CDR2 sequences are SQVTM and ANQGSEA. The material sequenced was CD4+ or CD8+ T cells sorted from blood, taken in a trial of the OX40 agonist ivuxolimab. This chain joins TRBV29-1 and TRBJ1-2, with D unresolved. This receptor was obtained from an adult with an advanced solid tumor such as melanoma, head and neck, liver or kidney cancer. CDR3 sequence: CSVGTRANYGYTF. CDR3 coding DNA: TGCAGCGTTGGGACTCGAGCTAACTATGGCTACACCTTC.